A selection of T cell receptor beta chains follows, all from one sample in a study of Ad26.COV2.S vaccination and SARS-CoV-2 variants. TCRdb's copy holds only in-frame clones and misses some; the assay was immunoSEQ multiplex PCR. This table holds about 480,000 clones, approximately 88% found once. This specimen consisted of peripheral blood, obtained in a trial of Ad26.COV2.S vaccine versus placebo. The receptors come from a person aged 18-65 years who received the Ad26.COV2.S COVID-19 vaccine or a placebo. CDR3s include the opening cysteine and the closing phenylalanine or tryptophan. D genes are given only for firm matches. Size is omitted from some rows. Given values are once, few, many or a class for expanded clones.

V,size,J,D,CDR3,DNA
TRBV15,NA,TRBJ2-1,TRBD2,CATSIAGGYNEQFF,TGTGCCACCAGCATTGCGGGAGGCTACAATGAGCAGTTCTTC
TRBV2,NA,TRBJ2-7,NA,CASSDRDLFYEQYF,TGTGCCAGCAGTGACAGGGACCTATTCTACGAGCAGTACTTC
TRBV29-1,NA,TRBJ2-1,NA,CSVAGAYSYNEQFF,TGCAGCGTAGCCGGGGCCTACTCCTACAATGAGCAGTTCTTC
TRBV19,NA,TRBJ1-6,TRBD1,CATSGQRESPLHF,TGTGCCACTTCGGGACAGAGAGAGTCACCCCTCCACTTT
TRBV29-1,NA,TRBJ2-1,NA,CSVEPLAASNEQFF,TGCAGCGTTGAACCCTTGGCGGCGAGCAATGAGCAGTTCTTC
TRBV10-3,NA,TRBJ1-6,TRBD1,CAISELTGEYSPLHF,TGTGCCATCAGTGAGTTGACAGGGGAATATTCACCCCTCCACTTT
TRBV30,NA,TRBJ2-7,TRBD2,CAWTGGNEQYF,TGTGCCTGGACGGGGGGGAACGAGCAGTACTTC
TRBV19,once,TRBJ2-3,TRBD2,CASTPQKASGRVYTQYF,TGTGCCAGTACTCCACAAAAAGCTAGCGGGAGGGTTTATACGCAGTATTTT
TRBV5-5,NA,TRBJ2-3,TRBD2,CASSLGTSGIRTDTQYF,TGTGCCAGCAGCTTGGGCACTAGCGGGATACGTACAGATACGCAGTATTTT
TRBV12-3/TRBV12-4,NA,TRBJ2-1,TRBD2,CASSFAGLLQQFF,TGTGCCAGCAGTTTCGCGGGACTACTTCAGCAGTTCTTC
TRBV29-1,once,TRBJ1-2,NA,CSVEKSYGYTF,TGCAGCGTTGAAAAATCCTATGGCTACACCTTC
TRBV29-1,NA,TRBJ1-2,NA,CSVFSRQAIYGYTF,TGCAGCGTTTTCTCCCGACAGGCTATCTATGGCTACACCTTC
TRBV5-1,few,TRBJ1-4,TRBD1,CASSLDPGTAQSPEKLFF,TGCGCCAGCAGCTTGGACCCCGGGACAGCTCAAAGCCCCGAAAAACTGTTTTTT
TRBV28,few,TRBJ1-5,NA,CASSLFRSGPQHF,TGTGCCAGCAGTTTATTCAGGTCGGGGCCCCAGCATTTT
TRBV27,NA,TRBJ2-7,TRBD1,CASRRTGALSEQYF,TGTGCCAGCCGACGGACAGGGGCATTAAGCGAGCAGTACTTC
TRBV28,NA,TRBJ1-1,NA,CASSSDPGTEAFF,TGTGCCAGCAGTTCCGACCCGGGCACTGAAGCTTTCTTT
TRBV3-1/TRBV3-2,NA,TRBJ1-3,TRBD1,CASSQAGTGGVGNTIYF,TGTGCCAGCAGCCAAGCCGGGACAGGGGGCGTTGGAAACACCATATATTTT
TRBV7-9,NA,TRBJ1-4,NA,CASSPPAGTDGTWVFF,TGTGCCAGCAGCCCTCCCGCGGGGACGGACGGGACGTGGGTGTTTTTT
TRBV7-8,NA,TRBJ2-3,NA,CASSLGLATDTQYF,TGTGCCAGCAGCTTAGGTCTAGCGACAGATACGCAGTATTTT
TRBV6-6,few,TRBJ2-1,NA,CASSSKGTLEQFF,TGTGCCAGCAGTTCTAAGGGAACTCTTGAGCAGTTCTTC
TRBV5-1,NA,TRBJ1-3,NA,CASSLGTLSSGNTIYF,TGCGCCAGCAGCTTGGGAACCCTATCCTCTGGAAACACCATATATTTT
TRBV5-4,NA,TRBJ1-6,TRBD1,CASRAGQPNSPLHF,TGTGCCAGCAGGGCGGGACAGCCGAATTCACCCCTCCACTTT
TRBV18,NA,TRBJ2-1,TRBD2,CASSPLHSGSGSYNEQFF,TGTGCCAGCTCACCCTTGCATAGCGGGAGTGGTTCCTACAATGAGCAGTTCTTC
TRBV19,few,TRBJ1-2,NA,CASSNPGTGRYGYTF,TGTGCCAGTAGCAACCCGGGAACAGGGAGGTATGGCTACACCTTC
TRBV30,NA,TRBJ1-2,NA,CAWGTGGGAGYTF,TGTGCCTGGGGTACGGGGGGGGGAGCTGGCTACACCTTC
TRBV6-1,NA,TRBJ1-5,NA,CASSEDRRSSNQPQHF,TGTGCCAGCAGTGAAGACAGGAGGAGTAGCAATCAGCCCCAGCATTTT